This T cell receptor beta chain was obtained from a study of somatic mutations in cytotoxic T cells in rheumatoid arthritis. Sequenced by immunoSEQ multiplex PCR; TCRdb stores in-frame clones only, minus some. This sample carries more than 15,000 clones, 65% to 70% of them seen once, and the ten largest clones take 18%. CDR3 length: 14 amino acids. The germline gives CDR1 LGHNA, CDR2 YNFKEQ. V lost 3 bases, J lost 6 bases, and 0 bases stayed unmatched. Sequences were obtained from CD8+ T cells sorted from blood. This TCR was sampled from an adult with rheumatoid arthritis. The V gene is TRBV4-2, the J gene TRBJ2-2; 11 bases map to TRBD1. CDR3 region: CASSQDRGPGELFF. DNA for the CDR3: TGTGCCAGCAGCCAGGACAGGGGGCCCGGGGAGCTGTTTTTT.